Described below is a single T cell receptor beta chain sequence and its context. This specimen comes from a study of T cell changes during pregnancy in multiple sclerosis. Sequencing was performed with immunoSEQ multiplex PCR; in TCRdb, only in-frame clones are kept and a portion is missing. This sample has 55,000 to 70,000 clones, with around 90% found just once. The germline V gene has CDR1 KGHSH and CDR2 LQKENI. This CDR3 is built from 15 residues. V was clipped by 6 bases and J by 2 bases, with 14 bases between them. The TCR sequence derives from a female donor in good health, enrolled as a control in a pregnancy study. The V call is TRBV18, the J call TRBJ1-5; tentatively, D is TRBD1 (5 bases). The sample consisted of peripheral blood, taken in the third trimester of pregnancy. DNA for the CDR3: TGTGCCAGCTCCCCGGGGGGAGGGGGCAATCAGCCCCAGCATTTT. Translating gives CASSPGGGGNQPQHF.